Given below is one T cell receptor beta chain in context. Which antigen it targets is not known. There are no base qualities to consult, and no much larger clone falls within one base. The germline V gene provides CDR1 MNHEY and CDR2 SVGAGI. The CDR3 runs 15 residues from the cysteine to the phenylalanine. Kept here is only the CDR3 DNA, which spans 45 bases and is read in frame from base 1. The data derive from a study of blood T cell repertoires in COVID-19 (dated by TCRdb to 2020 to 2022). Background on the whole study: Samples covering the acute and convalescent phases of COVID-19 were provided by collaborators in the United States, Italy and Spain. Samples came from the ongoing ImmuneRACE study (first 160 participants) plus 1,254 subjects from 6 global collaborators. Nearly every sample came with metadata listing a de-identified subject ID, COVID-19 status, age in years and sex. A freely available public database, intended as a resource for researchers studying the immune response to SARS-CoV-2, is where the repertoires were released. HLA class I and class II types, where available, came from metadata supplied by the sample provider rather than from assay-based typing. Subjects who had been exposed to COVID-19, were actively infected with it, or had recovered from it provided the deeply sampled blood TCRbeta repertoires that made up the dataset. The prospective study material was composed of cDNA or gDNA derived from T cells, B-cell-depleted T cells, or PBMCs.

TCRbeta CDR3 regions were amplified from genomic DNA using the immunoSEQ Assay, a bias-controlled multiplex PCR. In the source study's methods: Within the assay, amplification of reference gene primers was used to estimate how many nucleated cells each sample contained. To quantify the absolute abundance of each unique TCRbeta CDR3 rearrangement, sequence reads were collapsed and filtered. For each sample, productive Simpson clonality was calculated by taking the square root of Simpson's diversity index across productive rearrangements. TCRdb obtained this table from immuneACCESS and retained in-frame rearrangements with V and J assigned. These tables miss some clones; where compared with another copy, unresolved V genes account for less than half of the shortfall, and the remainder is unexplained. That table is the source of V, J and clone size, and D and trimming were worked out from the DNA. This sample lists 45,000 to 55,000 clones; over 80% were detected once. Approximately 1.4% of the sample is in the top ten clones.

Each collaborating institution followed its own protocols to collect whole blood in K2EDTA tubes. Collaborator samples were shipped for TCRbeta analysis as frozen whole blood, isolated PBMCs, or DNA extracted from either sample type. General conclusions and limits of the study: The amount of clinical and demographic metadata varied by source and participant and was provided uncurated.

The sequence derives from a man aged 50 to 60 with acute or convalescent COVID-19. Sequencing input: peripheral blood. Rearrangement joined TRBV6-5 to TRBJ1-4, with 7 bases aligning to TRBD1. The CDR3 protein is CATARGDGANEKLFF. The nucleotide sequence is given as TGTGCTACGGCCAGGGGGGATGGGGCTAATGAAAAACTGTTTTTT.